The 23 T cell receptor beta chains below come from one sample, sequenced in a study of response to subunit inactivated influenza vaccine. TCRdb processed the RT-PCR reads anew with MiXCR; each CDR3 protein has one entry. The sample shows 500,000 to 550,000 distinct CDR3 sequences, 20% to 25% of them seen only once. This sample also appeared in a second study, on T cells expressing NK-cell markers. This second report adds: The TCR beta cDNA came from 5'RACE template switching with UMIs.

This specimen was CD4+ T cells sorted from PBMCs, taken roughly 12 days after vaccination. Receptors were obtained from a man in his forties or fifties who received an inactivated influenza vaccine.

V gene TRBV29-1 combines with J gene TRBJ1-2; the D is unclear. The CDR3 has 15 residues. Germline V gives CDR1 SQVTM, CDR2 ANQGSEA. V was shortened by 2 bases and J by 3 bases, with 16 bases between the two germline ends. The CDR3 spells CSVERRATIHYGYTF. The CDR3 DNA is TGCAGCGTTGAAAGGCGCGCGACCATCCACTATGGCTACACCTTC.

CDR3 region: CASSLSGVGVQDGYTF. The CDR3 bases are TGCGCCAGCAGCTTGTCCGGGGTGGGAGTGCAGGATGGCTACACCTTC. V and J are TRBV5-1 and TRBJ1-2; D not certain. The CDR3 has 16 amino acids. V was trimmed by 1 base and J by 6 bases, leaving 19 bases between them. Germline-derived CDR1 and CDR2 are SGHRS and YFSETQ.

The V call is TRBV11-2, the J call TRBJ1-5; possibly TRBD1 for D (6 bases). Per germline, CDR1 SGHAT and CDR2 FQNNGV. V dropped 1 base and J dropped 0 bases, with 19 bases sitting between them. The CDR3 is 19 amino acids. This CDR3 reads CASSLVWGHAEPSNQPQHF. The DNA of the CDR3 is TGTGCCAGCAGCTTAGTGTGGGGACACGCTGAACCTAGCAATCAGCCCCAGCATTTT.

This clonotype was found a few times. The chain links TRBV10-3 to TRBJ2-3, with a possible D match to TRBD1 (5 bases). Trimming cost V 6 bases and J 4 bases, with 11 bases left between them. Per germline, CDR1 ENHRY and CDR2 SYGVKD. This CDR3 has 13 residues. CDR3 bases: TGTGCCATCAGGCTTGGGGCGGCAGATACGCAGTATTTT. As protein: CAIRLGAADTQYF.

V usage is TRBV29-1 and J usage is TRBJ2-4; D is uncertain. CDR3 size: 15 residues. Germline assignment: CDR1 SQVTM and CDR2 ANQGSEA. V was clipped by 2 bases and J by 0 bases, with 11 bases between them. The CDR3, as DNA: TGCAGCGTTGAATTTGCAGACGTAGCCAAAAACATTCAGTACTTC. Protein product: CSVEFADVAKNIQYF. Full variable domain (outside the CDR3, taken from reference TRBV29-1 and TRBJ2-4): SAVISQKPSRDICQRGTSLTIQCQVDSQVTMMFWYRQQPGQSLTLIATANQGSEATYESGFVIDKFPISRPNLTFSTLTVSNMSPEDSSIYLCSVEFADVAKNIQYFGAGTRLSVL.

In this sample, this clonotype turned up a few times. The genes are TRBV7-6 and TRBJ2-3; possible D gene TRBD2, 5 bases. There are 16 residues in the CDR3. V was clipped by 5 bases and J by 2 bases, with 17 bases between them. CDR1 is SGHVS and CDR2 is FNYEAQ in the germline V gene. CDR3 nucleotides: TGTGCCAGCAGCCCATATAGTCCGGGGTTCACAGATACGCAGTATTTT. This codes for CASSPYSPGFTDTQYF.

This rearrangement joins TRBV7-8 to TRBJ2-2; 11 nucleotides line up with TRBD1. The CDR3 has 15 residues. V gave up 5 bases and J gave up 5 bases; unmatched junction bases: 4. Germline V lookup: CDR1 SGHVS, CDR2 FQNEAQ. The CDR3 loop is CASSLGQGVTGELFF. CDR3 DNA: TGTGCCAGCAGCCTGGGACAGGGGGTAACCGGGGAGCTGTTTTTT.

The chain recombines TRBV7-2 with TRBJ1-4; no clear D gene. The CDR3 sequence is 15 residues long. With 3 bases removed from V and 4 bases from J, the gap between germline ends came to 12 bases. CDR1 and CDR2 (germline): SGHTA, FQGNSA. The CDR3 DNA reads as TGTGCCAGCAGCTTTCAGGCAGTTGATAATGAAAAACTGTTTTTT. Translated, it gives CASSFQAVDNEKLFF.

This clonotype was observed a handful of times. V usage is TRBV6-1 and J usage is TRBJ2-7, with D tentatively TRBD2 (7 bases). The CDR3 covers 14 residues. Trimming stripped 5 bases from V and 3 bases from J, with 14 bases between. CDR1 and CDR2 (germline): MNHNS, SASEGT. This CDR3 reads CASSPGGRRYEQYF. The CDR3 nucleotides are TGTGCCAGCAGTCCCGGGGGGCGGCGCTACGAGCAGTACTTC.

CDR3 bases: TGTGCCACCAGTGATTTAGTAGGGAGCACTGAAGCTTTCTTT. This gives the protein CATSDLVGSTEAFF. The V call is TRBV24-1, the J call TRBJ1-1; unclear D gene. There are 14 residues in the CDR3. In germline, CDR1 is KGHDR, CDR2 SFDVKD. Trimming stripped 1 base from V and 4 bases from J, with 9 bases between.

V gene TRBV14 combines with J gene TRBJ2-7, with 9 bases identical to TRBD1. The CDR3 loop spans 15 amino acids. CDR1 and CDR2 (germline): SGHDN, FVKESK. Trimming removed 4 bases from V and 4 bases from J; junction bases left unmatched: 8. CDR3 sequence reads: CASSLPGTGIYEQYF. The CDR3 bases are TGTGCCAGCAGCCTACCCGGGACAGGGATTTACGAGCAGTACTTC.

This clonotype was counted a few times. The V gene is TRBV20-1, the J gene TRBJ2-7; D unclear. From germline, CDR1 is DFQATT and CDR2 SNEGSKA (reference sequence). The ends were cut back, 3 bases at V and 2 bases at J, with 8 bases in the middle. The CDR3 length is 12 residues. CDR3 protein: CSASLATYEQYF. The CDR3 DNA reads TGCAGTGCTAGCCTGGCAACCTACGAGCAGTACTTC.

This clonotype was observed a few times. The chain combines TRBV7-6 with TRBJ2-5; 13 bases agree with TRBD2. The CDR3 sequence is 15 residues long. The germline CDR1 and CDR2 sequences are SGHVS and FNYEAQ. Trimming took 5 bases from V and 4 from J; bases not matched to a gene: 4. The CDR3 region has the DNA TGTGCCAGCAGCCGGACTAGCGGGAGTATAGAGACCCAGTACTTC. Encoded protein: CASSRTSGSIETQYF.

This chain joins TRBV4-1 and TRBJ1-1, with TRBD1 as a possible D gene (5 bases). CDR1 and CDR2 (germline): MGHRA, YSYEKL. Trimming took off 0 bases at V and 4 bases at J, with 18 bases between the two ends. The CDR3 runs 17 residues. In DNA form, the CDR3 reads TGCGCCAGCAGCCAAGACGGGACCTGGGCGAGGAGCACTGAAGCTTTCTTT. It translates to CASSQDGTWARSTEAFF.

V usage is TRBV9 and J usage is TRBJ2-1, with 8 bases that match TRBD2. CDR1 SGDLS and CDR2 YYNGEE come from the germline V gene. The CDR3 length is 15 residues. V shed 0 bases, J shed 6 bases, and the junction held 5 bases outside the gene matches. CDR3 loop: CASSVGAGAGNEQFF. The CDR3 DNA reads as TGTGCCAGCAGCGTAGGAGCGGGGGCGGGCAATGAGCAGTTCTTC.

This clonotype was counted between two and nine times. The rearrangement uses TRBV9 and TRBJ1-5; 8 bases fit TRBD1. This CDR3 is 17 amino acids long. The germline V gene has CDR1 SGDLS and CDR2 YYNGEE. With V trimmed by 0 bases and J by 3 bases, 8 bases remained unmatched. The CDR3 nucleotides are TGTGCCAGCAGCGTAGGTGAGGGACAGGAGATCAATCAGCCCCAGCATTTT. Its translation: CASSVGEGQEINQPQHF.

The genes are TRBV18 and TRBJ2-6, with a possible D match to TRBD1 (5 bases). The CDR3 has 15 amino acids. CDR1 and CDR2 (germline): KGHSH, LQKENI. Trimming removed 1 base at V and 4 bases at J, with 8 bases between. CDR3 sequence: CASSPLGPGANVLTF. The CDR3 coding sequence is TGTGCCAGCTCACCACTGGGGCCAGGGGCCAACGTCCTGACTTTC.

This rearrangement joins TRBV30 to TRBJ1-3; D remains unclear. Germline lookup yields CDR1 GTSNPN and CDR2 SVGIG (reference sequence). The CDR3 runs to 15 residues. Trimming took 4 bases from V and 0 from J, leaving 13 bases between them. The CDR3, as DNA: TGTGCCTGGAATCGCAACCTTCTCTCTGGAAACACCATATATTTT. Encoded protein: CAWNRNLLSGNTIYF.

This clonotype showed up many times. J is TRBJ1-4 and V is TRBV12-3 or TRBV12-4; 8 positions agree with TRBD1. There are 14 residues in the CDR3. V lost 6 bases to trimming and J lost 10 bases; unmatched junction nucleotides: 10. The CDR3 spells CASRQQGDRGKLFF. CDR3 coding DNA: TGTGCCAGCAGACAACAGGGGGATAGAGGAAAACTGTTTTTT.

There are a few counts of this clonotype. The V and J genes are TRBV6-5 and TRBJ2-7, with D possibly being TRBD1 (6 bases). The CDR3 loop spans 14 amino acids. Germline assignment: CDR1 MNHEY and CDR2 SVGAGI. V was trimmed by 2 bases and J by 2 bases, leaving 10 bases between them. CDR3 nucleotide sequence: TGTGCCAGCAGTTACAGAGCAGGGGCCTACGAGCAGTACTTC. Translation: CASSYRAGAYEQYF.

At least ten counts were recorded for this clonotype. CDR3 region: CASSLFSGTSMAGELFF. In DNA form, the CDR3 reads TGTGCCAGCAGCTTATTTTCCGGGACTAGTATGGCCGGGGAGCTGTTTTTT. The rearrangement uses TRBV7-6 and TRBJ2-2; 8 nucleotides agree with TRBD2. The CDR3 has 17 residues. With 2 bases clipped from V and 6 bases from J, the junction kept 11 bases outside the gene matches. Germline-derived CDR1 and CDR2 are SGHVS and FNYEAQ.

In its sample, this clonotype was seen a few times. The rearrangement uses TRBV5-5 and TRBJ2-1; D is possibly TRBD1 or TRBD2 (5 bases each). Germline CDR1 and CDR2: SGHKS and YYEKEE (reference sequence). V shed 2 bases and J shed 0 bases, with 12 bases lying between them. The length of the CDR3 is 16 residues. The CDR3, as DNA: TGTGCCAGCAGCTTAACGGGGACCCCCTCCTACAATGAGCAGTTCTTC. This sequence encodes CASSLTGTPSYNEQFF.

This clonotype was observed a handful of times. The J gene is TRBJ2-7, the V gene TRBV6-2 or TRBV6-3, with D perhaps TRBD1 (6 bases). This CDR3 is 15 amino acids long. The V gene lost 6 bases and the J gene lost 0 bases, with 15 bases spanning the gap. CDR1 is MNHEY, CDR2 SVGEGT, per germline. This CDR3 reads CASSQPGHSSYEQYF. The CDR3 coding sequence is TGTGCCAGCAGCCAGCCGGGACACAGCTCCTACGAGCAGTACTTC.